The 3 T cell receptor beta chains presented below share a single source sample, sequenced in a study of CD8 T cells in ankylosing spondylitis. TCRdb reanalysed the 5' RACE reads using MiXCR and keeps one entry per CDR3 protein. In the table there are 25,000 to 30,000 distinct CDR3 sequences, 5% to 5.5% of which are singletons. The sample was blood, either unsorted or a sorted T cell fraction (not recorded which). These receptor sequences come from a female donor with ankylosing spondylitis or in good health (not recorded which).

Many counts were recorded for this clonotype. V and J are TRBV9 and TRBJ1-1; 7 nucleotides match TRBD1. The V gene's germline CDR1 is SGDLS and CDR2 YYNGEE. The CDR3 covers 15 residues. After removal of 0 bases from V and 6 bases from J, the junction contained 8 bases not matched to a gene. The CDR3 is CASSVAGTATSEAFF. The CDR3 DNA follows: TGTGCCAGCAGCGTAGCTGGGACAGCCACCTCTGAAGCTTTCTTT.

This clonotype was detected ten times or more. The chain joins TRBV9 to TRBJ2-3; D possibly uses TRBD1 or TRBD2 (5 bases each). Germline V gives CDR1 SGDLS, CDR2 YYNGEE. The CDR3 runs 16 residues. V was shortened by 2 bases and J by 0 bases, with 13 bases between the two germline ends. CDR3 protein: CASSVAGTASTDTQYF. The CDR3 nucleotides read TGTGCCAGCAGCGTGGCCGGGACCGCAAGCACAGATACGCAGTATTTT.

This clonotype qualifies as medium-sized. V is TRBV9 and J is TRBJ2-7, with a tentative D call TRBD2 (5 bases). This CDR3 comprises 12 residues. CDR1 is SGDLS, CDR2 YYNGEE, per germline. Trimming removed 4 bases at V and 3 bases at J, with 8 bases between. CDR3 region: CASSKLGYEQYF. CDR3 DNA sequence: TGTGCCAGCAGCAAACTAGGCTACGAGCAGTACTTC.